This entry lists 30 T cell receptor beta chains sequenced from one sample in a study of blood T cell repertoires in COVID-19. Profiled with immunoSEQ multiplex PCR; TCRdb holds only in-frame clones, not every one. The sample consists of 75,000 to 80,000 clones, about 87% of them appearing once. Material for sequencing was peripheral blood. The source of these receptors is a human donor in a cohort sampled during active COVID-19.

The rearrangement uses TRBV11-3 and TRBJ2-7; 7 positions match TRBD2. CDR1 and CDR2 from the germline V gene are SGHNT and YENEEA. Germline trimming cut 2 bases from V and 0 bases from J; bases unmatched to any gene: 4. This CDR3 comprises 15 residues. The CDR3 is CASSLRAGDSYEQYF. The CDR3 DNA reads TGTGCCAGCAGCTTAAGGGCGGGAGACTCCTACGAGCAGTACTTC.

The J gene is TRBJ2-1, the V gene TRBV5-1, with 9 bases fitting TRBD1. V shed 0 bases, J shed 4 bases, and the junction held 5 bases outside the gene matches. The V gene's germline CDR1 is SGHRS and CDR2 YFSETQ. The CDR3 has 16 amino acids. CDR3 protein: CASSLGPGQGYNEQFF. The CDR3 DNA sequence: TGCGCCAGCAGCTTGGGACCGGGACAGGGTTACAATGAGCAGTTCTTC.

The rearrangement uses TRBV2 and TRBJ1-2; the match to TRBD1 covers 8 bases. Germline loops: CDR1 SNHLY, CDR2 FYNNEI. The CDR3 runs 13 residues. V trimming: 6 bases; J trimming: 4 bases; junction bases outside the gene matches: 4. The CDR3 region is CASRTGDLYGYTF. Written as DNA, the CDR3 is TGTGCCAGCAGGACAGGGGACCTCTATGGCTACACCTTC.

The V call is TRBV27, the J call TRBJ1-5; the D is unclear. CDR1 is MNHEY, CDR2 SMNVEV, per germline (reference sequence). This CDR3 contains 14 residues. V lost 6 bases and J lost 0, with 9 bases in between. The CDR3: CASSDGYSNQPQHF. CDR3 nucleotides: TGTGCCAGCAGCGACGGGTATAGCAATCAGCCCCAGCATTTT.

This clone has just a few counts. At one of its ends the junction is not consistent with the germline gene, which may arise from a read error. The chain links TRBV15 to TRBJ2-2; tentatively, D is TRBD2 (5 bases). Germline V gene sequence: CDR1 LNHNV, CDR2 YYDKDF (reference sequence). This CDR3 is 14 amino acids long. CDR3: CATSGESGTGELFF. CDR3 bases: TGTGCCACCAGCGGAGAGAGCGGCACCGGGGAGCTGTTTTTT.

This clone was seen more than once but under ten times. The chain has TRBV4-1 and TRBJ2-7; 14 bases align to TRBD2. The V gene end was trimmed by 2 bases and the J gene end by 7 bases; junction bases not matched to a gene: 13. Germline values: CDR1 MGHRA, CDR2 YSYEKL. This CDR3 contains 18 residues. CDR3 sequence: CASSQRTTGLAGGGEQYF. CDR3 DNA sequence: TGCGCCAGCAGCCAACGGACCACCGGACTAGCGGGAGGAGGGGAGCAGTACTTC.

In this sample, this clone turned up once. Here the CDR3 DNA reads TGTGCCAGCGGGGGGACAGGTGTGACTGAAGCTTTCTTT. Encoded protein: CASGGTGVTEAFF. The genes are TRBV6-5 and TRBJ1-1; 8 nucleotides align to TRBD1. The CDR3 contains 13 residues. J was trimmed by 5 bases and V by 8 bases; bases with no gene match: 7. CDR1 is MNHEY, CDR2 SVGAGI, per germline.

The chain joins TRBV25-1 to TRBJ2-6, with D hard to call. V was shortened by 2 bases and J by 1 base, with 6 bases between the two germline ends. Looked up from germline, CDR1 is MGHDK and CDR2 is SYGVNS. The CDR3 sequence is 15 residues long. CDR3 in amino acids: CASSEIGSGANVLTF. CDR3 nucleotides: TGTGCCAGCAGTGAAATCGGGTCTGGGGCCAACGTCCTGACTTTC.

The chain joins TRBV6-6 to TRBJ1-4; 12 bases align to TRBD1. The CDR3 runs 15 residues. V shed 5 bases, J shed 7 bases, and the junction held 5 bases outside the gene matches. Germline lookup yields CDR1 MNHNY and CDR2 SVGAGI (reference sequence). CDR3 coding DNA: TGTGCCAGCAGTATAAGGGACAGGGGGCGTGAAAAACTGTTTTTT. Encoded protein: CASSIRDRGREKLFF.

The V and J genes are TRBV4-2 and TRBJ2-7; TRBD1 matches 12 bases. J gave up 7 bases and V 0 bases, and 19 bases lay outside the gene matches. CDR3 size: 20 residues. Germline lookup yields CDR1 LGHNA and CDR2 YNFKEQ. DNA of the CDR3: TGTGCCAGCAGCCAAGATAAGTTCGGGACAGGGGGCCCTTCTTCGAGGGAGCAGTACTTC. This gives the protein CASSQDKFGTGGPSSREQYF.

The V and J genes are TRBV12-3 or TRBV12-4 and TRBJ1-2, with D uncertain. The CDR3 has 13 residues. Trimming removed 4 bases from V and 4 bases from J, with 10 bases in between. The CDR3 DNA is TGTGCCAGCAGTTCCGCGGGCGTCTATGGCTACACCTTC. Residues: CASSSAGVYGYTF.

This clone was observed a single time. The chain employs TRBV7-3 and TRBJ2-3, with a tentative D call TRBD2 (5 bases). The length of the CDR3 is 16 residues. The germline gives CDR1 SGHTA, CDR2 FQGTGA. The germline V and J ends were trimmed by 0 bases and 0 bases, with 10 bases remaining between them. Written as DNA, the CDR3 is TGTGCCAGCAGCTTAACAGCATTAGCGAGCACAGATACGCAGTATTTT. This gives the protein CASSLTALASTDTQYF.

This chain connects TRBV7-6 to TRBJ1-6; D possibly corresponds to TRBD1 (5 bases). This CDR3 contains 17 residues. CDR1 and CDR2 (germline): SGHVS, FNYEAQ. V lost 5 bases and J lost 0, with 14 bases in between. This CDR3 reads CASSPFQGSSYNSPLHF. In nucleotides, the CDR3 is TGTGCCAGCAGCCCGTTTCAGGGATCCTCCTATAATTCACCCCTCCACTTT. The whole variable domain, filled in from reference TRBV7-6 and TRBJ1-6, reads GAGVSQSPRYKVTKRGQDVALRCDPISGHVSLYWYRQALGQGPEFLTYFNYEAQQDKSGLPNDRFSAERPEGSISTLTIQRTEQRDSAMYRCASSPFQGSSYNSPLHFGNGTRLTVT.

The rearrangement links TRBV28 to TRBJ2-3; 9 bases map to TRBD1. Unmatched junction bases numbered 15, after V lost 7 bases and J lost 1 base. Germline lookup yields CDR1 MDHEN and CDR2 SYDVKM. The CDR3 is made up of 18 amino acids. The CDR3 spells CASIMGQGPWGGTDTQYF. The CDR3 nucleotides read TGTGCCAGCATCATGGGACAGGGTCCCTGGGGGGGCACAGATACGCAGTATTTT.

The genes are TRBV29-1 and TRBJ2-3; 7 bases are shared with TRBD1. V lost 6 bases, J lost 0 bases, and 3 bases stayed unmatched. Germline CDR1 reads SQVTM; CDR2 reads ANQGSEA. This CDR3 has 13 residues. CDR3 bases: TGCAGCGTGGACAGGACCAGCACAGATACGCAGTATTTT. Translated: CSVDRTSTDTQYF.

The rearrangement links TRBV15 to TRBJ1-3; D is possibly TRBD1 (6 bases). The CDR3 has 17 residues. V gave up 0 bases and J gave up 0 bases, with 12 bases separating them. Germline assignment: CDR1 LNHNV and CDR2 YYDKDF (reference sequence). CDR3 sequence (DNA): TGTGCCACCAGCAGAGATCGTGGGACAAACTCTGGAAACACCATATATTTT. Translated: CATSRDRGTNSGNTIYF.

This rearrangement joins TRBV28 to TRBJ2-7, with a possible D match to TRBD2 (6 bases). This CDR3 is 15 amino acids long. From germline, CDR1 is MDHEN and CDR2 SYDVKM. Trimming took off 2 bases at V and 1 base at J, with 12 bases between the two ends. CDR3 in DNA: TGTGCCAGCAGTTTAGGCGGGATCGCTTCCTACGAGCAGTACTTC. This gives the protein CASSLGGIASYEQYF.

In its sample, this clone was seen once. CDR3 nucleotide sequence: TGTGCCAGCAGCTTAGAGTTTAGCGGGAGGGCCAGATCCGGGGAGCTGTTTTTT. This codes for CASSLEFSGRARSGELFF. V and J are TRBV7-8 and TRBJ2-2; TRBD2 matches 11 bases. The germline V gene has CDR1 SGHVS and CDR2 FQNEAQ. The CDR3 is 18 residues long. The V and J ends lost 1 base and 6 bases, in that order; junction bases with no gene match: 10. Looking up the rest from reference TRBV7-8 and TRBJ2-2 gives the full variable domain: GAGVSQSPRYKVAKRGQDVALRCDPISGHVSLFWYQQALGQGPEFLTYFQNEAQLDKSGLPSDRFFAERPEGSVSTLKIQRTQQEDSAVYLCASSLEFSGRARSGELFFGEGSRLTVL.

Points on this clone: The junction differs from germline at one of its ends, possibly a read error. This chain links TRBV27 with TRBJ2-1, with D possibly TRBD2 on 6 matching bases. This CDR3 is built from 18 residues. Germline-derived CDR1 and CDR2 are MNHEY and SMNVEV (reference sequence). The CDR3: CAGSEEWTTALTYNEQFF. The CDR3, as DNA: TGTGCCGGCAGTGAGGAGTGGACTACTGCTTTAACCTACAATGAGCAGTTCTTC.

This clone was seen a handful of times. The chain has TRBV29-1 and TRBJ1-1; a weak D match, TRBD1 (5 bases). V lost 6 bases and J 5 bases, leaving 13 bases between the germline ends. Germline CDR1 is SQVTM and CDR2 is ANQGSEA. The CDR3 has 12 amino acids. The CDR3 DNA sequence: TGCAGCGTCAGGGAGGGAGGGACTGAAGCTTTCTTT. Amino acids: CSVREGGTEAFF.

The V call is TRBV6-5, the J call TRBJ1-2; D is perhaps TRBD1 (5 bases). The V end lost 2 bases, the J end lost 5 bases, and 9 bases lay between the germline ends. The CDR3 extends over 13 amino acids. The V gene's germline CDR1 is MNHEY and CDR2 SVGAGI. Written as DNA, the CDR3 is TGTGCCAGCAGTTACGGGGGGACTTATGGCTACACCTTC. This gives the protein CASSYGGTYGYTF.

The gene calls are TRBV10-3 and TRBJ2-3; 8 nucleotides line up with TRBD2. The CDR3 length is 15 residues. V was clipped by 0 bases and J by 3 bases; unmatched bases: 2. CDR1 and CDR2 (germline): ENHRY, SYGVKD. The CDR3 region has the DNA TGTGCCATCAGTGAGTCGACTAGCGTGACAGATACGCAGTATTTT. This encodes CAISESTSVTDTQYF.

The genes are TRBV11-2 and TRBJ1-4, with 9 nucleotides matching TRBD1. The CDR3 has 15 amino acids. In germline, CDR1 is SGHAT, CDR2 FQNNGV. The trim removed 2 bases at V and 7 bases at J, leaving 5 bases unmatched. The chain's CDR3 is CASSLSTGGFEKLFF. CDR3 DNA sequence: TGTGCCAGCAGCTTATCTACAGGGGGCTTTGAAAAACTGTTTTTT.

The chain links TRBV30 to TRBJ1-2, with 7 bases matching TRBD1. The CDR3 runs to 17 residues. V trimming: 0 bases; J trimming: 7 bases; junction bases outside the gene matches: 17. Looked up from germline, CDR1 is GTSNPN and CDR2 is SVGIG (reference sequence). Here the CDR3 reads CAWSVQGTEAWGGGYTF. The CDR3 coding sequence is TGTGCCTGGAGTGTACAGGGGACAGAGGCTTGGGGAGGTGGCTACACCTTC.

The chain uses TRBV19 and TRBJ1-2; 10 bases line up with TRBD1. After removal of 5 bases from V and 8 bases from J, the junction contained 14 bases not matched to a gene. Germline CDR1 and CDR2: LNHDA and SQIVND (reference sequence). The CDR3 consists of 16 residues. The CDR3 spells CASSLIPGQGLRGYTF. CDR3 coding DNA: TGTGCCAGTAGTCTCATCCCGGGACAGGGGCTAAGAGGCTACACCTTC.

The rearrangement links TRBV18 to TRBJ2-7; TRBD1 might be the D (7 bases). The ends were cut back, 6 bases at V and 1 base at J, with 19 bases in the middle. Germline lookup yields CDR1 KGHSH and CDR2 LQKENI. This CDR3 spans 16 amino acids. The CDR3 bases are TGTGCCAGCTCCTCGGAGAGGAGGGGGCAGTCCTACGAGCAGTACTTC. Amino acid sequence: CASSSERRGQSYEQYF.

This rearrangement joins TRBV5-5 to TRBJ1-2; a possible D gene is TRBD1 (5 bases). V dropped 4 bases and J dropped 6 bases, with 19 bases sitting between them. Germline CDR1 and CDR2: SGHKS and YYEKEE (reference sequence). CDR3 size: 15 residues. The CDR3 DNA follows: TGTGCCAGCAGCCCGACCTCAGGGCGTCCGGATGGCTACACCTTC. This translates into CASSPTSGRPDGYTF.

This clone was seen just once. V usage is TRBV5-1 and J usage is TRBJ2-3, with 9 bases identical to TRBD1. Trimming at V came to 5 bases and at J to 0 bases, leaving 4 bases not matched to a gene. CDR3 size: 15 residues. CDR1 is SGHRS, CDR2 YFSETQ, per germline. CDR3 coding DNA: TGCGCCAGCAGTGAAGGGACAGGGAGCACAGATACGCAGTATTTT. Translated: CASSEGTGSTDTQYF.

As for this clone: Other DNA sequences within the sample encode an identical CDR3. The chain carries TRBV11-2 and TRBJ2-1; the match to TRBD2 covers 7 bases. Germline-derived CDR1 and CDR2 are SGHAT and FQNNGV. Trimming at V came to 1 base and at J to 4 bases, leaving 4 bases not matched to a gene. CDR3 length: 15 amino acids. Here the CDR3 DNA reads TGTGCCAGCAGCTTAGCGGGGGGATCGTACAATGAGCAGTTCTTC. Protein product: CASSLAGGSYNEQFF.

The rearrangement uses TRBV18 and TRBJ2-1; TRBD2 aligns across 10 bases. The germline V gene has CDR1 KGHSH and CDR2 LQKENI. Trimming at V came to 2 bases and at J to 3 bases, leaving 4 bases not matched to a gene. The CDR3 runs 16 residues. The CDR3, as DNA: TGTGCCAGCTCACCAGAGCGGGAGGGCAGCTACAATGAGCAGTTCTTC. It codes for CASSPEREGSYNEQFF.